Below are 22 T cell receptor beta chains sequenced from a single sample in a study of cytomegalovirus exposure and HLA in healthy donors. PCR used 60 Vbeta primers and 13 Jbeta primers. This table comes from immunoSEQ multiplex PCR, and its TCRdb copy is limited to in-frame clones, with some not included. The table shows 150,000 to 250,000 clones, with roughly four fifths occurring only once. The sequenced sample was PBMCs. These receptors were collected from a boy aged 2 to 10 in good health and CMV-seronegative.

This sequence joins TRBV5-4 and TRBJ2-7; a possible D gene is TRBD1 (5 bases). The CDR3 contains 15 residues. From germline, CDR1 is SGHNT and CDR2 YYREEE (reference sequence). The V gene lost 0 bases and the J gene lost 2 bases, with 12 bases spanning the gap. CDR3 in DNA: TGTGCCAGCAGCTTGGCCCCAGGGTTCCCCTACGAGCAGTACTTC. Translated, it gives CASSLAPGFPYEQYF.

The CDR3 loop is CASSTGGAHEQYF. The CDR3 DNA follows: TGTGCCAGCAGTACGGGGGGCGCACACGAGCAGTACTTC. This chain links TRBV27 with TRBJ2-7, with a weak D call TRBD2 (7 bases). The CDR3 covers 13 residues. Trimming cost V 5 bases and J 5 bases, with 13 bases left between them. Germline V lookup: CDR1 MNHEY, CDR2 SMNVEV (reference sequence).

CDR3 nucleotides: TGTGCCAGCAGCGTCGGTTCGGGGGACAATCAGCCCCAGCATTTT. Residues: CASSVGSGDNQPQHF. The chain carries TRBV9 and TRBJ1-5; TRBD1 is a possible D gene (5 bases). V lost 2 bases, J lost 3 bases, and 12 bases lay in between. The CDR3 sequence is 15 residues long. Per the germline V gene, CDR1 is SGDLS and CDR2 is YYNGEE. Combining the CDR3 with reference TRBV9 and TRBJ1-5 gives the whole variable domain DSGVTQTPKHLITATGQRVTLRCSPRSGDLSVYWYQQSLDQGLQFLIQYYNGEERAKGNILERFSAQQFPDLHSELNLSSLELGDSALYFCASSVGSGDNQPQHFGDGTRLSIL.

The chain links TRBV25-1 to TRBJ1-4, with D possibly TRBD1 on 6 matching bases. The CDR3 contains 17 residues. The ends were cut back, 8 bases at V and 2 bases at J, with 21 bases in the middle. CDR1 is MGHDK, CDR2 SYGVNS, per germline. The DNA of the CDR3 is TGTGCCAGCGGTCACAGGGAGGGGTTCAACACTAATGAAAAACTGTTTTTT. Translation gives CASGHREGFNTNEKLFF.

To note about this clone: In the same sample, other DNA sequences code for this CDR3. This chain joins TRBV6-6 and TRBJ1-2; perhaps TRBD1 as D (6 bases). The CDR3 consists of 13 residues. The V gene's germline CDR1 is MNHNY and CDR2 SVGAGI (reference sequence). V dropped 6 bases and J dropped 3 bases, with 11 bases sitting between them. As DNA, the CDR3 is TGTGCCAGCAGAAGATCAGGGGACTATGGCTACACCTTC. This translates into CASRRSGDYGYTF.

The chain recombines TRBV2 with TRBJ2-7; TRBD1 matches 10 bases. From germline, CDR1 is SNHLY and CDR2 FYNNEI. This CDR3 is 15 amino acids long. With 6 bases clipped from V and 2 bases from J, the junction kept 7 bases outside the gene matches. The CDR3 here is CASRKLGQGAYEQYF. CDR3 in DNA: TGTGCCAGCAGAAAACTAGGACAGGGGGCCTACGAGCAGTACTTC.

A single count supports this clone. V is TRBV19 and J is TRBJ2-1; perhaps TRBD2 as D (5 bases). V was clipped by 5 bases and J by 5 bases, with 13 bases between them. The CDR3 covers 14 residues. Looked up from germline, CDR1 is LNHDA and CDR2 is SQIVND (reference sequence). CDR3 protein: CASSVVGVNNEQFF. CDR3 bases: TGTGCCAGTAGTGTCGTCGGGGTAAACAATGAGCAGTTCTTC.

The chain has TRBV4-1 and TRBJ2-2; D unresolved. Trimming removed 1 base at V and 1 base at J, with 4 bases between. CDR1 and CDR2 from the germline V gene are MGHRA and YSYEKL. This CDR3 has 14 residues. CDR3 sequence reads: CASSQGENTGELFF. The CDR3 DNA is TGCGCCAGCAGCCAAGGAGAGAACACCGGGGAGCTGTTTTTT.

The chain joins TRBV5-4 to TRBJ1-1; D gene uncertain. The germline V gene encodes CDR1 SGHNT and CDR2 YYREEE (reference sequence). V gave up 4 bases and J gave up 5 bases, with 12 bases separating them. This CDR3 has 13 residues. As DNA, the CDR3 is TGTGCCAGCAGCCCCCCGAGCACTACTGAAGCTTTCTTT. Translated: CASSPPSTTEAFF.

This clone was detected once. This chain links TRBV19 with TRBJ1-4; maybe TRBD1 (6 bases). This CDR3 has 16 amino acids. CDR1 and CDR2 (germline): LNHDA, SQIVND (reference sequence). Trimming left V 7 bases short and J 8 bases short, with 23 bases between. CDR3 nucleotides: TGTGCCAGTAAAGAGATAGGTGTCAGGGGAGAGGAAAAACTGTTTTTT. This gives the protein CASKEIGVRGEEKLFF.

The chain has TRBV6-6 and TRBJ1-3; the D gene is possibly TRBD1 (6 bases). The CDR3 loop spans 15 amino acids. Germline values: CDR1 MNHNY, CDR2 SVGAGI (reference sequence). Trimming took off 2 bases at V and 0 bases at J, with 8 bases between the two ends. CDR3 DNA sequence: TGTGCCAGCAGTTACCCGGACAGCTCTGGAAACACCATATATTTT. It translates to CASSYPDSSGNTIYF.

The CDR3 loop reads CASSVLAGGYEQYF. CDR3 nucleotide sequence: TGTGCCAGCAGCGTCTTAGCGGGGGGTTACGAGCAGTACTTC. The gene calls are TRBV27 and TRBJ2-7; TRBD2 matches 10 bases. The J segment lost 4 bases and the V segment lost 6 bases, leaving 6 bases of the junction unmatched. This CDR3 is 14 amino acids long. Germline V gene sequence: CDR1 MNHEY, CDR2 SMNVEV (reference sequence).

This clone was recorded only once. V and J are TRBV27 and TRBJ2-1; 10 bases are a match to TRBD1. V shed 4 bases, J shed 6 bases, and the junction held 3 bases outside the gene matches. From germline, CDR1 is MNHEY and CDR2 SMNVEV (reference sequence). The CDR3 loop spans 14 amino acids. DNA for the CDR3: TGTGCCAGCAGTTCCGGACAGGGGGGCAATGAGCAGTTCTTC. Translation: CASSSGQGGNEQFF.

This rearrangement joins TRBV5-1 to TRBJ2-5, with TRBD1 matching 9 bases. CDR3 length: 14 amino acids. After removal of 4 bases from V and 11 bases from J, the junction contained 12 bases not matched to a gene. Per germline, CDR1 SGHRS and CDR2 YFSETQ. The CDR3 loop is CASSPGTGTGEQYF. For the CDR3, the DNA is TGCGCCAGCAGCCCCGGGACAGGGACCGGGGAGCAGTACTTC.

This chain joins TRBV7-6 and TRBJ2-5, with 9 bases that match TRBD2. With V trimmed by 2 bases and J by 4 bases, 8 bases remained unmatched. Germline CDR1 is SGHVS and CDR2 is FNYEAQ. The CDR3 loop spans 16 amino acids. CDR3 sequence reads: CASSLRGGGAGETQYF. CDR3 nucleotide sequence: TGTGCCAGCAGCTTACGGGGCGGGGGGGCAGGAGAGACCCAGTACTTC.

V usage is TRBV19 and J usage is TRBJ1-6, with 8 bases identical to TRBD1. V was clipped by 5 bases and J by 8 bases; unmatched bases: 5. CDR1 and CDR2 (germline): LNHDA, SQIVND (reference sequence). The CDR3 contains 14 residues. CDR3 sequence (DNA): TGTGCCAGTAGTGGCAGGGGGCTGGATTCACCCCTCCACTTT. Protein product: CASSGRGLDSPLHF.

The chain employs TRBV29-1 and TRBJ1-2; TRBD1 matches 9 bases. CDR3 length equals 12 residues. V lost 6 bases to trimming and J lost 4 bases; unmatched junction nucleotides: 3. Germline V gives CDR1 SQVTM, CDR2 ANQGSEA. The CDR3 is CSVETGGYGYTF. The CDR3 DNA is TGCAGCGTAGAGACAGGGGGCTATGGCTACACCTTC.

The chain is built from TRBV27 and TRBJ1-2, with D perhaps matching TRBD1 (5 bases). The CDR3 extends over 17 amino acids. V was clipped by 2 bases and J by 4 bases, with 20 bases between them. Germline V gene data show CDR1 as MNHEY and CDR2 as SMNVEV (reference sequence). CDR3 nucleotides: TGTGCCAGCAGTTTACGGGGGAACATCGATCTAGGCTATGGCTACACCTTC. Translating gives CASSLRGNIDLGYGYTF.

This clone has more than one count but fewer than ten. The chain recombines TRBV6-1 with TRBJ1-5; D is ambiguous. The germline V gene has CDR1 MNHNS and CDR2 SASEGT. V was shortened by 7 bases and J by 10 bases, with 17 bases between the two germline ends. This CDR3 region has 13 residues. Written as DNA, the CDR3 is TGTGCCAGCAAACTATCGCTCGGAACACCCCAGCATTTT. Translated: CASKLSLGTPQHF.

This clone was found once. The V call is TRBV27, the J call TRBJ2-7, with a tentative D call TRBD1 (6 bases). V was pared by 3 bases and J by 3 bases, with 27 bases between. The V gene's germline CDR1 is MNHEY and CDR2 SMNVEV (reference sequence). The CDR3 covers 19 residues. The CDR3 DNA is TGTGCCAGCAGTTTGAGTCCTCGGCAGGTTCTTCGAGGGGGCTACGAGCAGTACTTC. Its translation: CASSLSPRQVLRGGYEQYF.

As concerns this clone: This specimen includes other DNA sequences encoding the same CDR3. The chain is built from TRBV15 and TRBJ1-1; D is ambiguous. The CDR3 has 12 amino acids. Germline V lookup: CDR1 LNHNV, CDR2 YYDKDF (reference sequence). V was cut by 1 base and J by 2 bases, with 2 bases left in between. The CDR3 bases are TGTGCCACCAGCAGAGCAAACACTGAAGCTTTCTTT. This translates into CATSRANTEAFF.

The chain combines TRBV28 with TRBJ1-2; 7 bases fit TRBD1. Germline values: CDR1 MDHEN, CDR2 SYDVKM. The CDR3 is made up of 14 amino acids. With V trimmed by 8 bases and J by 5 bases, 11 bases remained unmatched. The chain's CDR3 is CASRVGGDYYGYTF. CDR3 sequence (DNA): TGTGCCAGCCGAGTAGGGGGCGACTATTATGGCTACACCTTC.